The 9 T cell receptor beta chains in this list originate from one sample, sequenced in a study of cytomegalovirus exposure and HLA in healthy donors. Researchers ran the PCR with 60 Vbeta and 13 Jbeta primers. The assay was immunoSEQ multiplex PCR, and TCRdb's table has in-frame clones only and misses some. The sample consists of around 170,000 clones, around 80% of them appearing once. What was sequenced was PBMCs. These TCRs come from a man aged 35-49 years in good health and CMV-seronegative.

This sequence joins TRBV6-4 and TRBJ2-5; D perhaps matches TRBD1 (5 bases). V was cut by 5 bases and J by 2 bases, with 9 bases left in between. The CDR3 totals 13 residues. Germline V gene data show CDR1 as MRHNA and CDR2 as SNTAGT. CDR3 region: CASSSGLQETQYF. The CDR3 coding sequence is TGTGCCAGCAGTTCAGGGTTGCAAGAGACCCAGTACTTC.

This clone was recorded a few times. The chain carries TRBV5-1 and TRBJ2-7, with 7 nucleotides matching TRBD1. V gave up 3 bases and J gave up 5 bases; unmatched junction bases: 11. In germline, CDR1 is SGHRS, CDR2 YFSETQ. The length of the CDR3 is 15 residues. The CDR3 DNA is TGCGCCAGCAGCTGGCAAGACAGGGCTCGCGACGAGCAGTACTTC. The encoded protein is CASSWQDRARDEQYF.

The genes are TRBV11-2 and TRBJ2-3; 10 nucleotides line up with TRBD1. The V segment lost 4 bases and the J segment 5 bases; nucleotides outside the gene matches: 6. The CDR3 consists of 15 residues. CDR1 SGHAT and CDR2 FQNNGV come from the germline V gene. The CDR3 spells CASSYSRTGGDTQYF. The CDR3 region has the DNA TGTGCCAGCAGCTACTCCCGGACAGGGGGAGATACGCAGTATTTT. Full variable domain (missing parts from reference TRBV11-2 and TRBJ2-3): EAGVAQSPRYKIIEKRQSVAFWCNPISGHATLYWYQQILGQGPKLLIQFQNNGVVDDSQLPKDRFSAERLKGVDSTLKIQPAKLEDSAVYLCASSYSRTGGDTQYFGPGTRLTVL.

This clone was observed a few times. The J gene is TRBJ1-1, the V gene TRBV5-6; 8 bases agree with TRBD1. Germline values: CDR1 SGHDT, CDR2 YYEEEE. Germline trimming cut 3 bases from V and 0 bases from J; bases unmatched to any gene: 10. This CDR3 comprises 17 residues. The CDR3: CASSYRTTGVMNTEAFF. The CDR3 nucleotides read TGTGCCAGCAGCTATCGTACGACAGGGGTGATGAACACTGAAGCTTTCTTT. The whole variable domain, remainder taken from reference TRBV5-6 and TRBJ1-1, is DAGVTQSPTHLIKTRGQQVTLRCSPKSGHDTVSWYQQALGQGPQFIFQYYEEEERQRGNFPDRFSGHQFPNYSSELNVNALLLGDSALYLCASSYRTTGVMNTEAFFGQGTRLTVV.

This clone was counted only a few times. The rearrangement uses TRBV5-1 and TRBJ2-7; a possible D gene is TRBD2 (7 bases). The CDR3 consists of 14 residues. Deletions cut 8 bases from V and 0 bases from J, with 15 bases between. The germline V gene has CDR1 SGHRS and CDR2 YFSETQ. The CDR3 protein is CAREGGHRSYEQYF. Here the CDR3 DNA reads TGCGCCAGGGAGGGGGGGCACCGCTCCTACGAGCAGTACTTC.

The chain combines TRBV7-2 with TRBJ2-7, with a weak D call TRBD2 (6 bases). The V gene's germline CDR1 is SGHTA and CDR2 FQGNSA. The CDR3 consists of 14 residues. The V and J ends lost 1 base and 5 bases respectively, with 12 bases between them. CDR3 in DNA: TGTGCCAGCAGCTTAGTCGGCGGGATAGACGAGCAGTACTTC. Translated, it gives CASSLVGGIDEQYF.

The chain has TRBV15 and TRBJ1-2; 8 bases align to TRBD1. V shed 1 base, J shed 3 bases, and the junction held 4 bases outside the gene matches. The CDR3 runs 15 residues. Germline CDR1 reads LNHNV; CDR2 reads YYDKDF (reference sequence). The CDR3 reads CATSRAGQGDYGYTF. DNA for the CDR3: TGTGCCACCAGCAGAGCTGGACAGGGAGACTATGGCTACACCTTC. Looking up the rest from reference TRBV15 and TRBJ1-2 gives the full variable domain: DAMVIQNPRYQVTQFGKPVTLSCSQTLNHNVMYWYQQKSSQAPKLLFHYYDKDFNNEADTPDNFQSRRPNTSFCFLDIRSPGLGDTAMYLCATSRAGQGDYGYTFGSGTRLTVV.

This rearrangement joins TRBV10-3 to TRBJ1-1, with D perhaps TRBD1 (5 bases). Looked up from germline, CDR1 is ENHRY and CDR2 is SYGVKD. The CDR3 extends over 13 amino acids. V lost 4 bases and J 10 bases, leaving 16 bases between the germline ends. The CDR3: CAISGSGAFLAFF. Written as DNA, the CDR3 is TGTGCCATCAGTGGCAGCGGGGCTTTTTTAGCTTTCTTT.

The J gene is TRBJ2-5, the V gene TRBV19; D possibly corresponds to TRBD2 (5 bases). The V and J ends lost 1 base and 2 bases respectively, with 5 bases between them. The CDR3 loop spans 13 amino acids. In germline, CDR1 is LNHDA, CDR2 SQIVND (reference sequence). For the CDR3, the DNA is TGTGCCAGTAGTATAGGGGAGCAAGAGACCCAGTACTTC. Its protein is CASSIGEQETQYF.